These 26 T cell receptor beta chains were all obtained from the same sample, sequenced in a study of regulatory T cells in long-lasting Graves disease (TCRdb year 2021). What this sample's time point label stands for: newly diagnosed GD, antithyroid drugs for less than 3 months. For both TCR sequencing and RNA sequencing, RNA was extracted from PBMCs using TRIzol. The library was made by multiplex PCR. For sequencing, an Illumina HiSeq 4000 was employed. CDR3 regions were amplified by Arm-PCR with iRepertoire HTBI primers to construct TCR beta libraries. TCRdb reanalyzed the raw reads on its own, using fastp at Q25 for trimming and MiXCR for clone calling, and kept in-frame beta chains. For every CDR3 protein sequence, its rows merge into one entry that carries the most common genes and DNA. In this sample the table shows some 400,000 distinct CDR3 sequences, more than 12% of which occur a single time. The top ten hold 16% of the sample.

These data were likewise used in another study, on T cells in Graves' hyperthyroidism and ophthalmopathy.

Sequencing was performed on peripheral blood mononuclear cells (PBMCs), taken at new diagnosis, from a patient treated with antithyroid drugs. These receptors came from a woman between 25 and 40 years old with Graves disease. Donor details come from another sample of the same person, matched by shared clones.

This clonotype was detected many times. This sequence joins TRBV12-3 or TRBV12-4 and TRBJ1-1; possible D gene TRBD1, 5 bases. V shed 3 bases and J shed 0 bases, with 8 bases lying between them. This CDR3 comprises 14 residues. The CDR3 region is CASSLGPLNTEAFF. Written as DNA, the CDR3 is TGTGCCAGCAGTTTGGGACCGTTGAACACTGAAGCTTTCTTT.

This clonotype was picked up many times. The chain has TRBV7-9 and TRBJ2-2; no definite D call. The CDR3 length is 16 residues. CDR1 and CDR2 from the germline V gene are SEHNR and FQNEAQ (reference sequence). V lost 2 bases and J 6 bases, leaving 16 bases between the germline ends. The CDR3 region is CASSLSSARRAGELFF. The CDR3 DNA is TGTGCCAGCAGCTTAAGCAGCGCCAGACGGGCCGGGGAGCTGTTTTTT.

A few counts support this clonotype. The chain employs TRBV6-2 or TRBV6-3 and TRBJ1-1, with no clear D. Per the germline V gene, CDR1 is MNHEY and CDR2 is SVGEGT. This CDR3 comprises 13 residues. Trimming took 6 bases from V and 3 from J, leaving 11 bases between them. CDR3 in amino acids: CASSGPRDTEAFF. The DNA for the CDR3 is TGTGCCAGCAGCGGTCCTCGGGACACTGAAGCTTTCTTT.

The chain combines TRBV19 with TRBJ2-2; 11 nucleotides match TRBD2. V was pared by 7 bases and J by 6 bases, with 10 bases of the junction left unmatched. This CDR3 has 16 amino acids. Germline CDR1 reads LNHDA; CDR2 reads SQIVND (reference sequence). CDR3 protein: CASTRLAGGHSGELFF. The DNA for the CDR3 is TGTGCCAGTACCCGCTTAGCGGGAGGGCATTCCGGGGAGCTGTTTTTT.

This clonotype was counted ten times or more. CDR3 protein: CASSPLIEGDGYGYTF. The CDR3 nucleotides read TGTGCCAGCTCACCACTGATTGAGGGGGATGGCTATGGCTACACCTTC. J is TRBJ1-2 and V is TRBV18; D may be TRBD1 (6 bases). CDR1 and CDR2 from the germline V gene are KGHSH and LQKENI. The V and J ends lost 1 base and 4 bases respectively, with 16 bases between them. This CDR3 region has 16 residues.

This clonotype was counted at least ten times. The chain carries TRBV28 and TRBJ2-1, with 11 bases lining up with TRBD2. V was pared by 6 bases and J by 5 bases, with 9 bases of the junction left unmatched. Germline V gene lookup returns CDR1 MDHEN and CDR2 SYDVKM. This CDR3 spans 16 amino acids. The CDR3 here is CASSKTTSGENNEQFF. The CDR3 bases are TGTGCCAGCAGCAAAACGACTAGCGGGGAGAACAATGAGCAGTTCTTC.

The rearrangement joins TRBV6-1 to TRBJ1-5; the match to TRBD1 covers 7 bases. V lost 7 bases, J lost 3 bases, and 6 bases stayed unmatched. The CDR3 extends over 14 amino acids. Germline V lookup: CDR1 MNHNS, CDR2 SASEGT. DNA for the CDR3: TGTGCCAGCACCACGGGACAGACCAATCAGCCCCAGCATTTT. Its protein product is CASTTGQTNQPQHF.

Many counts were recorded for this clonotype. The rearrangement joins TRBV11-2 to TRBJ1-2, with 7 bases identical to TRBD1. Trimming cost V 5 bases and J 4 bases; bases outside gene matches: 10. Germline loops: CDR1 SGHAT, CDR2 FQNNGV. The CDR3 runs 15 residues. As DNA, the CDR3 is TGTGCCAGCAGCCCAGAGGGACAGCGTCTCTATGGCTACACCTTC. This codes for CASSPEGQRLYGYTF.

This clonotype was seen a few times. The rearrangement links TRBV7-8 to TRBJ1-3, with D unresolved. Between the trimmed V and J ends, which lost 6 bases and 2 bases, there was a span of 11 bases. This CDR3 region has 14 residues. Per the germline V gene, CDR1 is SGHVS and CDR2 is FQNEAQ. In DNA, the CDR3 is TGTGCCAGCAGTCTGGTGGGCACTGGAAACACCATATATTTT. Its protein is CASSLVGTGNTIYF. The full variable domain, in which reference TRBV7-8 and TRBJ1-3 provide the parts outside the CDR3, is GAGVSQSPRYKVAKRGQDVALRCDPISGHVSLFWYQQALGQGPEFLTYFQNEAQLDKSGLPSDRFFAERPEGSVSTLKIQRTQQEDSAVYLCASSLVGTGNTIYFGEGSWLTVV.

At least ten counts were recorded for this clonotype. The rearrangement uses TRBV12-3 or TRBV12-4 and TRBJ1-5; D may be TRBD1 (6 bases). The CDR3 extends over 14 amino acids. The V end was cut by 3 bases, the J end by 3 bases, with 9 bases between. CDR3 amino acids: CASSFAGDNQPQHF. In DNA, the CDR3 is TGTGCCAGCAGTTTTGCAGGGGACAATCAGCCCCAGCATTTT.

The sample holds many counts of this clonotype. The rearrangement uses TRBV4-1 and TRBJ2-2, with D maybe TRBD2 (6 bases). With 4 bases removed from V and 3 bases from J, the gap between germline ends came to 15 bases. Germline V gene data show CDR1 as MGHRA and CDR2 as YSYEKL. The CDR3 has 16 residues. The CDR3 sequence: CASSPQGGRDTGELFF. The CDR3 bases are TGCGCCAGCAGCCCTCAAGGAGGGCGTGACACCGGGGAGCTGTTTTTT.

The J gene is TRBJ1-1, the V gene TRBV19; 9 nucleotides align to TRBD1. CDR3 size: 14 residues. Germline CDR1 and CDR2: LNHDA and SQIVND (reference sequence). J gave up 7 bases and V 6 bases, and 9 bases lay outside the gene matches. The CDR3 sequence: CASSHPGTGYEAFF. The CDR3 nucleotides read TGTGCCAGTAGCCACCCCGGGACAGGGTATGAAGCTTTCTTT.

In this sample, this clonotype turned up a few times. V is TRBV3-1 and J is TRBJ1-3, with D possibly being TRBD1 (6 bases). There are 16 residues in the CDR3. V was trimmed by 4 bases and J by 0 bases, leaving 13 bases between them. Germline values: CDR1 LGHDT, CDR2 YNNKEL (reference sequence). In DNA form, the CDR3 reads TGTGCCAGCAGCCTCCCCCAGGGGTTCTCTGGAAACACCATATATTTT. It yields the protein CASSLPQGFSGNTIYF.

In its sample, this clonotype was seen many times. The chain joins TRBV20-1 to TRBJ2-1, with TRBD2 matching 9 bases. This CDR3 spans 13 amino acids. Germline assignment: CDR1 DFQATT and CDR2 SNEGSKA (reference sequence). CDR3 sequence (DNA): TGCACTATAGCGGGAGACGCCTACAATGAGCAGTTCTTC. This sequence encodes CTIAGDAYNEQFF.

This clonotype was recorded at least ten times. This chain uses TRBV28 with TRBJ2-7; D ambiguous. V lost 5 bases, J lost 2 bases, and 7 bases lay in between. This CDR3 has 12 residues. The germline V gene has CDR1 MDHEN and CDR2 SYDVKM. CDR3 coding DNA: TGTGCCAGCAGTCTTATCACCTACGAGCAGTACTTC. Its protein is CASSLITYEQYF.

Only a few counts were recorded for this clonotype. This rearrangement joins TRBV12-5 to TRBJ2-7; a weak D match, TRBD1 (5 bases). V was cut by 5 bases and J by 1 base, with 12 bases left in between. Germline V gives CDR1 LGHNT, CDR2 FRNRAP. CDR3 length equals 14 residues. The CDR3 loop is CASGVGVPSYEQYF. CDR3 DNA sequence: TGTGCTAGTGGTGTAGGGGTTCCGTCCTACGAGCAGTACTTC.

This clonotype was counted ten times or more. V is TRBV11-2 and J is TRBJ2-4; D gene unclear. CDR1 and CDR2 (germline): SGHAT, FQNNGV. Trimming left V 1 base short and J 8 bases short, with 6 bases between. CDR3 length: 12 residues. The CDR3 DNA follows: TGTGCCAGCAGCTTAGGGGCGGACATTCAGTACTTC. Its protein is CASSLGADIQYF.

The J gene is TRBJ2-7, the V gene TRBV2; D is uncertain. The germline V gene has CDR1 SNHLY and CDR2 FYNNEI. The CDR3 has 12 amino acids. Between the trimmed V and J ends, which lost 8 bases and 0 bases, there was a span of 8 bases. The DNA of the CDR3 is TGTGCCAGCGACGTCAGCTCCTACGAGCAGTACTTC. This translates into CASDVSSYEQYF. The full variable domain, rest sourced from reference TRBV2 and TRBJ2-7, is EPEVTQTPSHQVTQMGQEVILRCVPISNHLYFYWYRQILGQKVEFLVSFYNNEISEKSEIFDDQFSVERPDGSNFTLKIRSTKLEDSAMYFCASDVSSYEQYFGPGTRLTVT.

Concerning this clonotype: A much larger clone differs by one base, so this may be a read error. This sequence joins TRBV29-1 and TRBJ2-1; TRBD2 matches 11 bases. Germline loops: CDR1 SQVTM, CDR2 ANQGSEA. The CDR3 spans 14 residues. The CDR3 sequence: CSVKTSGRYNEQLF. CDR3 nucleotides: TGCAGCGTTAAAACTAGCGGGAGATACAATGAGCAGCTCTTC.

V and J are TRBV10-2 and TRBJ1-1, with TRBD1 identical over 7 bases. Losses at the gene ends were 2 bases for V and 1 base for J; bases not matched to a gene: 1. The CDR3 has 14 residues. From germline, CDR1 is WSHSY and CDR2 SAAADI. CDR3 coding DNA: TGCGCCAGCAGTGAGGGGACAGCGAACACTGAAGCTTTCTTT. Its translation is CASSEGTANTEAFF.

This clonotype has a count of ten or more. This chain connects TRBV2 to TRBJ2-7; TRBD1 is a possible D gene (10 bases). This CDR3 comprises 17 residues. Deletions cut 8 bases from V and 3 bases from J, with 26 bases between. Germline lookup yields CDR1 SNHLY and CDR2 FYNNEI. CDR3 region: CASDRGHSGRQNYEQYF. CDR3 sequence (DNA): TGTGCCAGCGACAGGGGGCACAGCGGGAGGCAAAACTACGAGCAGTACTTC.

The chain couples TRBV6-1 to TRBJ2-2; 10 bases match TRBD1. CDR1 MNHNS and CDR2 SASEGT come from the germline V gene. V lost 6 bases to trimming and J lost 2 bases; unmatched junction nucleotides: 12. The length of the CDR3 is 18 residues. The CDR3 DNA reads TGTGCCAGCAGAGGAATTCTCGGACAGGGGGACAACACCGGGGAGCTGTTTTTT. Its protein is CASRGILGQGDNTGELFF.

The sample holds many counts of this clonotype. The rearrangement links TRBV6-2 or TRBV6-3 to TRBJ1-5; 9 nucleotides agree with TRBD1. The V and J ends lost 0 bases and 6 bases, in that order; junction bases with no gene match: 6. Per germline, CDR1 MNHEY and CDR2 SVGEGT. CDR3 length: 16 amino acids. Here the CDR3 DNA reads TGTGCCAGCAGTTACTCGGGACAGGGCGAGGGTCAGCCCCAGCATTTT. Translating it yields CASSYSGQGEGQPQHF.

The chain recombines TRBV14 with TRBJ2-3; D remains ambiguous. Germline V gives CDR1 SGHDN, CDR2 FVKESK. The CDR3 is made up of 14 amino acids. V was clipped by 0 bases and J by 5 bases, with 9 bases between them. CDR3 in DNA: TGTGCCAGCAGCCAAGATGTGCTTGTAGATACGCAGTATTTT. Translation gives CASSQDVLVDTQYF.

This clonotype was detected once. The V call is TRBV12-3 or TRBV12-4, the J call TRBJ2-2; no definite D call. This CDR3 region has 16 residues. With 5 bases removed from V and 4 bases from J, the gap between germline ends came to 17 bases. Here the CDR3 reads CASSESGQWGTGELFF. The CDR3 nucleotides are TGTGCCAGCAGTGAGAGTGGCCAGTGGGGCACCGGGGAGCTGTTTTTT.

This clonotype was seen only a few times. V is TRBV19 and J is TRBJ1-2; maybe TRBD1 (6 bases). CDR1 LNHDA and CDR2 SQIVND come from the germline V gene (reference sequence). V lost 4 bases, J lost 4 bases, and 13 bases lay in between. This CDR3 is built from 14 residues. CDR3 protein: CASSTGAGTYGYTF. CDR3 in DNA: TGTGCCAGTAGTACAGGGGCAGGAACCTATGGCTACACCTTC.